These 17 T cell receptor beta chains were sequenced from one sample in a study of CD8 T cells in Susac syndrome. Reverse transcription of roughly 0.5 to 1 ug RNA used random hexamers. TCRdb reprocessed the immunoSEQ multiplex PCR reads via MiXCR and lists one record per CDR3 protein. The sample holds just over 150,000 distinct CDR3 sequences, nearly 97% seen once. The source material was CD8+ T cells from PBMCs. The receptor source for this set is a human donor with multiple sclerosis.

The chain combines TRBV7-8 with TRBJ2-3; no clear D gene. V was cut by 3 bases and J by 4 bases, with 5 bases left in between. The CDR3 totals 12 residues. From germline, CDR1 is SGHVS and CDR2 FQNEAQ. The CDR3 bases are TGTGCCAGCAGCTTGCAGGCAGATACGCAGTATTTT. Protein sequence: CASSLQADTQYF.

V is TRBV30 and J is TRBJ2-3; TRBD2 matches 8 bases. V gave up 5 bases and J gave up 2 bases; unmatched junction bases: 6. This CDR3 is built from 14 residues. The germline V gene encodes CDR1 GTSNPN and CDR2 SVGIG (reference sequence). The DNA for the CDR3 is TGTGCCTGGGCCGGGACTAGACTCACAGATACGCAGTATTTT. This codes for CAWAGTRLTDTQYF.

The V gene is TRBV6-6, the J gene TRBJ2-3; the D gene is possibly TRBD1 (5 bases). V was pared by 0 bases and J by 2 bases, with 9 bases between. CDR3 length: 15 residues. Germline loops: CDR1 MNHNY, CDR2 SVGAGI (reference sequence). CDR3 coding DNA: TGTGCCAGCAGTTACTCAGGGGTCCCCACAGATACGCAGTATTTT. Translation gives CASSYSGVPTDTQYF.

This chain joins TRBV14 and TRBJ2-5; unclear D gene. V lost 0 bases and J lost 4, with 6 bases in between. The germline V gene encodes CDR1 SGHDN and CDR2 FVKESK. The CDR3 totals 13 residues. The CDR3 region is CASSQEYAETQYF. CDR3 coding DNA: TGTGCCAGCAGCCAAGAGTACGCAGAGACCCAGTACTTC.

The rearrangement joins TRBV12-3 or TRBV12-4 to TRBJ2-5; D might be TRBD1 (5 bases). Trimming cost V 8 bases and J 2 bases, with 15 bases left between them. This CDR3 region has 14 residues. The CDR3, as DNA: TGTGCCAGCGCAGCCAGGGCAGCACAAGAGACCCAGTACTTC. Protein sequence: CASAARAAQETQYF.

The chain employs TRBV12-3 or TRBV12-4 and TRBJ2-1, with 8 bases that match TRBD2. After removal of 6 bases from V and 2 bases from J, the junction contained 6 bases not matched to a gene. This CDR3 contains 15 residues. The CDR3 DNA is TGTGCCAGCAGCCCGGACGGGGGGGCCTACAATGAGCAGTTCTTC. This translates into CASSPDGGAYNEQFF.

This chain links TRBV30 with TRBJ1-2, with unresolved D. Germline assignment: CDR1 GTSNPN and CDR2 SVGIG (reference sequence). The CDR3 extends over 13 amino acids. V lost 1 base, J lost 0 bases, and 6 bases lay in between. CDR3 bases: TGTGCCTGGAGTGACAGTTCTAACTATGGCTACACCTTC. This sequence encodes CAWSDSSNYGYTF.

This chain connects TRBV20-1 to TRBJ1-5; no firm D call. The germline CDR1 and CDR2 sequences are DFQATT and SNEGSKA (reference sequence). V lost 0 bases to trimming and J lost 0 bases, with 18 bases between them. The CDR3 is made up of 18 amino acids. DNA of the CDR3: TGCAGTGCTAGAGATGACGTAGGGCCAGAACCTAGCAATCAGCCCCAGCATTTT. It specifies CSARDDVGPEPSNQPQHF.

A few counts support this clonotype. This chain connects TRBV7-3 to TRBJ2-1; TRBD2 aligns across 15 bases. This CDR3 region has 15 residues. CDR1 is SGHTA and CDR2 is FQGTGA in the germline V gene. The ends lost 5 bases at V and 9 bases at J; junction bases unmatched: 5. CDR3 region: CASSRTSGGASEQFF. The CDR3 DNA follows: TGTGCCAGCAGCCGGACTAGCGGGGGGGCCAGTGAGCAGTTCTTC. The full variable domain, with the rest looked up from reference TRBV7-3 and TRBJ2-1, is GAGVSQTPSNKVTEKGKYVELRCDPISGHTALYWYRQSLGQGPEFLIYFQGTGAADDSGLPNDRFFAVRPEGSVSTLKIQRTERGDSAVYLCASSRTSGGASEQFFGPGTRLTVL.

The chain recombines TRBV19 with TRBJ1-5; tentatively, D is TRBD1 (5 bases). This CDR3 has 16 residues. Germline assignment: CDR1 LNHDA and CDR2 SQIVND (reference sequence). Trimming shortened V by 3 bases and J by 6 bases, and 18 bases separated the two germline ends. CDR3: CASSIWDPIRSQPQHF. In DNA, the CDR3 is TGTGCCAGTAGTATTTGGGACCCCATCAGGAGTCAGCCCCAGCATTTT.

The V and J genes are TRBV7-2 and TRBJ2-5; 9 bases fit TRBD2. Germline CDR1 is SGHTA and CDR2 is FQGNSA. The J segment lost 3 bases and the V segment lost 4 bases, leaving 9 bases of the junction unmatched. This CDR3 is 16 amino acids long. DNA of the CDR3: TGTGCCAGCAGCTCCCGGGTAGCGGGGGTGGAAGAGACCCAGTACTTC. Translated, it gives CASSSRVAGVEETQYF.

The rearrangement links TRBV7-8 to TRBJ2-1, with 8 nucleotides matching TRBD1. Germline V gene data show CDR1 as SGHVS and CDR2 as FQNEAQ. V trimming: 4 bases; J trimming: 3 bases; junction bases outside the gene matches: 8. The CDR3 contains 16 residues. The chain's CDR3 is CASSSTTGAVYNEQFF. The CDR3 DNA follows: TGTGCCAGCAGCTCCACGACAGGGGCGGTCTACAATGAGCAGTTCTTC.

V gene TRBV5-1 combines with J gene TRBJ2-1; 7 positions agree with TRBD1. CDR1 is SGHRS and CDR2 is YFSETQ in the germline V gene. After removal of 6 bases from V and 10 bases from J, the junction contained 10 bases not matched to a gene. The CDR3 is 13 amino acids. CDR3 nucleotides: TGCGCCAGCACCTCGACAGGGTTTAACGAGCAGTTCTTC. Translating gives CASTSTGFNEQFF. Full variable domain (remainder filled in from reference TRBV5-1 and TRBJ2-1): KAGVTQTPRYLIKTRGQQVTLSCSPISGHRSVSWYQQTPGQGLQFLFEYFSETQRNKGNFPGRFSGRQFSNSRSEMNVSTLELGDSALYLCASTSTGFNEQFFGPGTRLTVL.

The rearrangement uses TRBV7-9 and TRBJ2-4; 12 bases line up with TRBD2. Germline V gene lookup returns CDR1 SEHNR and CDR2 FQNEAQ (reference sequence). J gave up 8 bases and V 2 bases, and 10 bases lay outside the gene matches. This CDR3 spans 17 amino acids. The CDR3 bases are TGTGCCAGCAGCTTACCCCGGCTAGCGGGGGGGCAGGACATTCAGTACTTC. Encoded protein: CASSLPRLAGGQDIQYF.

The J gene is TRBJ1-5, the V gene TRBV15; D remains ambiguous. The V and J ends lost 1 base and 2 bases respectively, with 12 bases between them. CDR3 size: 16 residues. CDR1 and CDR2 (germline): LNHNV, YYDKDF (reference sequence). The CDR3 DNA is TGTGCCACCAGCAGAGTTGGAGAGGATCGCAATCAGCCCCAGCATTTT. Its protein is CATSRVGEDRNQPQHF.

In this sample, this clonotype turned up a few times. V usage is TRBV30 and J usage is TRBJ1-4, with 7 positions matching TRBD1. The CDR3 length is 13 residues. The V and J ends lost 3 bases and 8 bases, in that order; junction bases with no gene match: 6. CDR1 and CDR2 from the germline V gene are GTSNPN and SVGIG (reference sequence). CDR3 residues: CAWSVGQSEKLFF. CDR3 DNA sequence: TGTGCCTGGAGCGTGGGACAGAGCGAAAAACTGTTTTTT.

A few counts support this clonotype. This rearrangement joins TRBV12-3 or TRBV12-4 to TRBJ1-1; D gene unclear. The CDR3 totals 12 residues. Trimming took off 2 bases at V and 5 bases at J, with 6 bases between the two ends. In DNA form, the CDR3 reads TGTGCCAGCAGTTTATCGGGTACTGAAGCTTTCTTT. This encodes CASSLSGTEAFF.